This T cell receptor beta chain is from a study of molecular identifiers for immune sequencing clone quantification. Overall study findings and caveats: Identical TCR molecules that share a barcode could lead to an underestimation of highly expanded clone sizes.

Germline V gene sequence: CDR1 MNHEY, CDR2 SMNVEV (reference sequence). The CDR3 is made up of 14 amino acids. Trimming shortened V by 5 bases and J by 6 bases, and 11 bases separated the two germline ends. This clonotype has more than one count but fewer than ten. Its antigen remains unknown. Sorting defined naive CD8 T cells as CD8+CD4-CCR7+CD45RA+. Previously described methods and listed TCR primers were employed for the bulk TCR libraries. TCRdb recomputed calls from the PCR reads with MiXCR, one row per CDR3 protein. The sample records 40,000 to 65,000 distinct CDR3 sequences, roughly 36% being singletons.

Sequencing was carried out using naive CD8+ T cells from blood, with Jurkat cell RNA spiked in. Subset defined: FACS-sorted CD8+CD4-CCR7+CD45RA+ naive T cells. The source of this sequence is a human donor in good health. Some libraries in this study had Jurkat cell RNA spiked in. The genes are TRBV27 and TRBJ1-6, with D uncertain. CDR3 protein: CASSGYGANSPLHF. In DNA, the CDR3 is TGTGCCAGCAGTGGGTACGGAGCTAATTCACCCCTCCACTTT.